This T cell receptor (beta chain) was obtained from a study of tumor-infiltrating lymphocytes in localized non-small cell lung cancer. Study-level background: Patients included smokers and never-smokers with various histologies, some sampled after neoadjuvant chemotherapy.

Data came from immunoSEQ multiplex PCR; TCRdb stores just in-frame clones and leaves some out. The data hold around 15,000 clones, with more than 70% observed a single time. This clone was counted only a few times. Its matching antigen is unknown. Study findings and constraints: Immunotypes IM1 and IM2 had similar TCR-derived T-cell fractions. Each assay used a separate piece of the same tissue.

There are 15 residues in the CDR3. Trimming removed 6 bases at V and 7 bases at J, with 19 bases between. Germline V lookup: CDR1 MNHNS, CDR2 SASEGT. The sample taken for sequencing was uninvolved lung tissue not adjacent to the tumor. The chain is built from TRBV6-1 and TRBJ1-5; D is ambiguous. The TCR was taken from a human donor with non-small cell lung cancer. In DNA form, the CDR3 reads TGTGCCAGCAGCCTCGACCCAAAAAGTGGACAGCCCCAGCATTTT. Its protein product is CASSLDPKSGQPQHF.